The source of this T cell receptor beta chain is a study of blood T cell repertoires in COVID-19. Study background: Both acute and convalescent COVID-19 samples were obtained from the United States, Italy and Spain. PBMCs, B-cell-depleted T cells, or T cells provided the cDNA or gDNA that made up the material.

Authors' analysis steps: Nucleated cell number was recorded as an estimate derived from reference gene primer amplification. TCRdb's copy holds only in-frame clones and misses some; the assay was immunoSEQ multiplex PCR. Clonal size and the V and J genes are those of that table, whereas D and trimming came from the DNA. Of about 300,000 clones in the sample, 80% to 90% were seen once. The V gene end was trimmed by 0 bases and the J gene end by 5 bases; junction bases not matched to a gene: 2. Per germline, CDR1 SGHRS and CDR2 YFSETQ. The CDR3 has 15 amino acids. The gene calls are TRBV5-1 and TRBJ2-1; 10 nucleotides line up with TRBD2. This receptor was identified in a man aged 35 to 55 with acute or convalescent COVID-19. Sequencing used peripheral blood. The CDR3 coding sequence is TGCGCCAGCAGCTTGGAACTAGCGGGGCACAATGAGCAGTTCTTC. Its protein is CASSLELAGHNEQFF.